Following are 12 T cell receptor beta chains from one sample sequenced in a study of cytomegalovirus exposure and HLA in healthy donors. The PCR used 60 Vbeta and 13 Jbeta primers. The assay was immunoSEQ multiplex PCR, and TCRdb's table has in-frame clones only and misses some. The table records 150,000 to 200,000 clones, 70% to 80% of them present only once. The source material was PBMCs. Receptors were obtained from a man aged 25-45 years in good health and CMV-seronegative.

The J gene is TRBJ2-3, the V gene TRBV7-9; a weak D match, TRBD2 (6 bases). The CDR3 loop spans 15 amino acids. V was trimmed by 6 bases and J by 1 base, leaving 14 bases between them. Germline lookup yields CDR1 SEHNR and CDR2 FQNEAQ (reference sequence). The CDR3 coding sequence is TGTGCCAGCAGATCCGGACTATCCGGCACAGATACGCAGTATTTT. Translated: CASRSGLSGTDTQYF.

V gene TRBV27 combines with J gene TRBJ2-7; maybe TRBD1 (6 bases). CDR1 is MNHEY and CDR2 is SMNVEV in the germline V gene (reference sequence). The CDR3 is made up of 14 amino acids. V was pared by 4 bases and J by 4 bases, with 14 bases between. In DNA, the CDR3 is TGTGCCAGCAGTTACCGGACAGCTCTTTACGAGCAGTACTTC. Translated, it gives CASSYRTALYEQYF.

This rearrangement joins TRBV7-9 to TRBJ2-7, with TRBD2 as a possible D gene (7 bases). Looked up from germline, CDR1 is SEHNR and CDR2 is FQNEAQ (reference sequence). The CDR3 totals 14 residues. Trimming took off 7 bases at V and 3 bases at J, with 16 bases between the two ends. The CDR3 loop reads CASTPGGGYYEQYF. The CDR3 DNA follows: TGTGCCAGCACCCCGGGGGGCGGATACTACGAGCAGTACTTC.

The chain recombines TRBV18 with TRBJ2-5; the D is unclear. V was shortened by 3 bases and J by 1 base, with 6 bases between the two germline ends. In germline, CDR1 is KGHSH, CDR2 LQKENI. The CDR3 contains 13 residues. Written as DNA, the CDR3 is TGTGCCAGCTCACCTCTACCCCAAGAGACCCAGTACTTC. Translating gives CASSPLPQETQYF.

J is TRBJ2-7 and V is TRBV6-5; maybe TRBD2 (7 bases). Trimming took off 5 bases at V and 9 bases at J, with 11 bases between the two ends. Per germline, CDR1 MNHEY and CDR2 SVGAGI. This CDR3 contains 11 residues. The CDR3 coding sequence is TGTGCCAGCAGTGTTAGGGGGGGGCAGTACTTC. Translated, it gives CASSVRGGQYF.

This sequence joins TRBV27 and TRBJ1-1, with a weak D call TRBD1 (6 bases). V lost 7 bases, J lost 0 bases, and 9 bases lay in between. Germline-derived CDR1 and CDR2 are MNHEY and SMNVEV (reference sequence). The CDR3 length is 13 residues. The CDR3, as DNA: TGTGCCAGCAAGGACAGCCTGAACACTGAAGCTTTCTTT. Protein: CASKDSLNTEAFF.

Notes on this clone: At one of its ends the junction is not consistent with the germline gene, which may arise from a read error. This sequence joins TRBV5-1 and TRBJ2-2; the match to TRBD1 covers 7 bases. CDR3 length: 15 amino acids. Germline V gene data show CDR1 as SGHRS and CDR2 as YFSETQ. CDR3 nucleotide sequence: TGCGCCAGCAGCCTCGACAGGGCGAAGACCGGGGAGCTGTTTTTT. Its translation is CASSLDRAKTGELFF. The whole variable domain, remainder taken from reference TRBV5-1 and TRBJ2-2, is KAGVTQTPRYLIKTRGQQVTLSCSPISGHRSVSWYQQTPGQGLQFLFEYFSETQRNKGNFPGRFSGRQFSNSRSEMNVSTLELGDSALYLCASSLDRAKTGELFFGEGSRLTVL.

This clone was detected once. V usage is TRBV28 and J usage is TRBJ1-1, with 8 bases matching TRBD1. There are 14 residues in the CDR3. The germline V gene encodes CDR1 MDHEN and CDR2 SYDVKM. V was pared by 6 bases and J by 5 bases, with 8 bases of the junction left unmatched. The CDR3 bases are TGTGCCAGCAGAACCGGACAGGGTCGGACTGAAGCTTTCTTT. Translated: CASRTGQGRTEAFF.

The rearrangement links TRBV11-2 to TRBJ2-6; a weak D match, TRBD2 (7 bases). Trimming cost V 3 bases and J 7 bases, with 25 bases left between them. CDR1 and CDR2 from the germline V gene are SGHAT and FQNNGV. This CDR3 region has 19 residues. The CDR3 protein is CASSFSGGLGGSGANVLTF. The CDR3 DNA follows: TGTGCCAGCAGCTTCTCAGGTGGACTAGGGGGTTCAGGAGCCAACGTCCTGACTTTC.

The genes are TRBV5-4 and TRBJ2-2, with 9 bases aligning to TRBD2. The CDR3 length is 17 residues. The germline V gene has CDR1 SGHNT and CDR2 YYREEE (reference sequence). After removal of 0 bases from V and 3 bases from J, the junction contained 6 bases not matched to a gene. CDR3 sequence: CASSLGPAGGDTGELFF. The CDR3 coding sequence is TGTGCCAGCAGCTTGGGGCCAGCGGGAGGAGACACCGGGGAGCTGTTTTTT.

The J gene is TRBJ2-5, the V gene TRBV18; a possible D gene is TRBD2 (6 bases). Trimming stripped 2 bases from V and 5 bases from J, with 12 bases between. This CDR3 has 14 amino acids. Germline V gene sequence: CDR1 KGHSH, CDR2 LQKENI. The CDR3 coding sequence is TGTGCCAGCTCACCAGCGGGGATCCTCGAGACCCAGTACTTC. It specifies CASSPAGILETQYF.

This chain connects TRBV11-2 to TRBJ2-7; 12 nucleotides line up with TRBD2. The CDR3 is made up of 15 amino acids. Germline CDR1 and CDR2: SGHAT and FQNNGV. J was trimmed by 3 bases and V by 1 base; bases with no gene match: 1. CDR3 bases: TGTGCCAGCAGCTTAGGGACTAGCGGGATCTACGAGCAGTACTTC. This translates into CASSLGTSGIYEQYF.